A selection of T cell receptor beta chains follows, all from one sample in a study of blood T cell repertoires in COVID-19. Repertoires were generated with immunoSEQ multiplex PCR, while TCRdb's copy carries only in-frame clones and drops some. The repertoire has about 130,000 clones, around 86% of them found once; the top ten carry 9.5% to 12%. Sequenced input: peripheral blood. These receptors were collected from a woman in her 70s with COVID-19, enrolled during active disease. CDR3s include the opening cysteine and the closing phenylalanine or tryptophan. The D gene is left open where the match is weak. The size entry is marked missing in some rows and otherwise reads once, few, many or a size class.

TRBJ1-4,-,-,TRBV5-4,TGTGCCAGCAGCCCCGGTGAACGTAATGAAAAACTGTTTTTT,CASSPGERNEKLFF
TRBJ1-1,-,-,TRBV6-5,TGTGCCAGTCGTAGGTTCAGGGCTGGTACTGAAGCTTTCTTT,CASRRFRAGTEAFF
TRBJ2-1,-,-,TRBV5-1,TGCGCCAGCAGCCTAAAACAGGACGGCCGGGAGCAGTTCTTC,CASSLKQDGREQFF
TRBJ2-7,-,-,TRBV2,TGTGCCAGCAATCCGGACGCGGGCGGCGAGCAGTACTTC,CASNPDAGGEQYF
TRBJ1-4,TRBD1,-,TRBV18,TGTGCCAGCTCAGTTTCTGGGGACAGGGAAAATGAAAAACTGTTTTTT,CASSVSGDRENEKLFF
TRBJ1-5,-,-,TRBV6-1,TGTGCCAGCAGTGAAGCTGGAGTCAATCAGCCCCAGCATTTT,CASSEAGVNQPQHF
TRBJ2-1,TRBD1,-,TRBV7-7,TGTGCCAGCAGCTACGACAGGGGGATTGGCAATGAGCAGTTCTTC,CASSYDRGIGNEQFF
TRBJ2-2,TRBD1,-,TRBV3-1/TRBV3-2,TGTGCCAGCAGCCAGGCAGGGACAGACCCCGAAAATACCGGGGAGCTGTTTTTT,CASSQAGTDPENTGELFF
TRBJ1-5,TRBD1,-,TRBV6-6,TGTGCCAGCAGCTCCAGGGGGCTTGATAGCAATCAGCCCCAGCATTTT,CASSSRGLDSNQPQHF
TRBJ2-3,TRBD2,-,TRBV9,TGTGCCAGCAGCGTAGTGTCAGCGGGGGGGGCTGATACGCAGTATTTT,CASSVVSAGGADTQYF
TRBJ1-5,-,once,TRBV7-8,TGTGCCAGCAGCTTAGACCAAGGGGGTAGCAATCAGCCCCAGCATTTT,CASSLDQGGSNQPQHF
TRBJ1-1,TRBD1,few,TRBV18,TGTGCCAGCTCACCACGGGGACAGTCGAACACTGAAGCTTTCTTT,CASSPRGQSNTEAFF
TRBJ1-3,TRBD1,-,TRBV29-1,TGCAGCGTTCAGGGACAGGGGACTGGAAACACCATATATTTT,CSVQGQGTGNTIYF
TRBJ2-4,-,-,TRBV10-1,TGCGCCAGCAGTGAAATGGGCGCAAACATTCAGTACTTC,CASSEMGANIQYF
TRBJ2-6,-,-,TRBV5-1,TGCGCCAGCAGCTCTACCTCTGGGGCCAACGTCCTGACTTTC,CASSSTSGANVLTF
TRBJ2-1,-,-,TRBV11-2,TGTGCCAGCAGTGTAGGGACACCAAATGAGCAGTTCTTC,CASSVGTPNEQFF
TRBJ2-4,-,-,TRBV29-1,TGCAGCGTTGGCCTATTAGCCAAAAACATTCAGTACTTC,CSVGLLAKNIQYF
TRBJ1-2,-,-,TRBV18,TGTGCCAGCTCACCAGACGGAGGCGGGGGCTACACCTTC,CASSPDGGGGYTF
TRBJ1-2,-,-,TRBV7-9,TGTGCCAGCAGCTTAGCGGTGGCAGTTCATGGCTACACCTTC,CASSLAVAVHGYTF
TRBJ2-1,TRBD1,-,TRBV28,TGTGCCAGCAGGATGACAGGGGCAGTTCACAATGAGCAGTTCTTC,CASRMTGAVHNEQFF
TRBJ1-4,-,-,TRBV6-1,TGTGCCAGCAGTGAATCAGACAGGCCTCAGGAAAAACTGTTTTTT,CASSESDRPQEKLFF
TRBJ1-2,-,-,TRBV18,TGTGCCAGCTCACCACGGCAGGGCTCTAACTATGGCTACACCTTC,CASSPRQGSNYGYTF
TRBJ1-1,TRBD1,-,TRBV6-5,TGTGCCAGCAGTAACCCACAGGGGTCGGGCACTGAAGCTTTCTTT,CASSNPQGSGTEAFF
TRBJ1-5,-,few,TRBV7-3,TGTGCCAGCAGCTTAAGTCCAGGGCAGCCCCAGCATTTT,CASSLSPGQPQHF
TRBJ2-5,-,-,TRBV9,TGTGCCAGCAGCTTACGAACTAGTTGGGAGACCCAGTACTTC,CASSLRTSWETQYF
TRBJ1-2,-,-,TRBV5-5,TGTGCCAGCAGCTCAATCTACGGACTAAGCTATGGCTACACCTTC,CASSSIYGLSYGYTF
TRBJ2-7,TRBD1,-,TRBV18,TGTGCCAGCTCACCACATACAGGGGGCGACGAGCAGTACTTC,CASSPHTGGDEQYF
TRBJ2-7,TRBD1,-,TRBV5-1,TGCGCCAGCAGCCTCTGGACAGGGACCGTCTACGAGCAGTACTTC,CASSLWTGTVYEQYF
TRBJ1-5,-,-,TRBV3-1/TRBV3-2,TGTGCCAGCAGCCAACAGGGGTATCAGCCCCAGCATTTT,CASSQQGYQPQHF
TRBJ2-3,TRBD2,-,TRBV6-2/TRBV6-3,TGTGCCAGCAGTACACGGCGGACTAGCGGGGGAGATACGCAGTATTTT,CASSTRRTSGGDTQYF
TRBJ1-1,-,-,TRBV6-4,TGTGCCAGCAGTGACGGAACGCGGGGCAAAAACACTGAAGCTTTCTTT,CASSDGTRGKNTEAFF
TRBJ1-1,TRBD1,-,TRBV7-3,TGTGCCAGCAGCCTGGGACAGGCGAACACTGAAGCTTTCTTT,CASSLGQANTEAFF
TRBJ1-5,-,-,TRBV19,TGTGCCAGTAGTATACCGAGGGGGGGCCCTAGCAATCAGCCCCAGCATTTT,CASSIPRGGPSNQPQHF
TRBJ1-2,TRBD1,-,TRBV7-3,TGTGCCAGCAGCTCGACTCCAGGGGGCGCGAGCTATGGCTACACCTTC,CASSSTPGGASYGYTF
TRBJ1-3,-,-,TRBV11-2,TGTGCCAGCAGCTCCAGGGGAGAAAGCTCTGGAAACACCATATATTTT,CASSSRGESSGNTIYF
TRBJ1-5,TRBD1,-,TRBV6-6,TGTGCCAGCAGGCGAGGACAGGTTAATAGCAATCAGCCCCAGCATTTT,CASRRGQVNSNQPQHF
TRBJ1-3,-,-,TRBV7-2,TGTGCCAGCAGCCTACCAGGGGGAAACACCATATATTTT,CASSLPGGNTIYF
TRBJ1-2,-,-,TRBV5-6,TGTGCCAGCAGCCGCATCGTGGAGGCATCTAACTATGGCTACACCTTC,CASSRIVEASNYGYTF
TRBJ1-1,-,-,TRBV2,TGTGCCAGCAGACCGCAGGGTATCAACACTGAAGCTTTCTTT,CASRPQGINTEAFF
TRBJ2-1,TRBD1,-,TRBV19,TGTGCCAGTAGTACTTCGACCAACAGGGGCTATGAGCAGTTCTTC,CASSTSTNRGYEQFF
TRBJ2-3,-,few,TRBV11-3,TGTGCCAGCAGCCGGCAGTCAGGCCACACAGATACGCAGTATTTT,CASSRQSGHTDTQYF
TRBJ2-3,-,-,TRBV2,TGTGCCAGCAGTGGGCAGAACACAGATACGCAGTATTTT,CASSGQNTDTQYF
TRBJ2-1,-,-,TRBV18,TGTGCCAGCTCACCTGGGACTTTTTACAATGAGCAGTTCTTC,CASSPGTFYNEQFF
TRBJ1-2,TRBD1,-,TRBV27,TGTGCCAGCAGTTTGGGACAGAGCTATGGCTACACCTTC,CASSLGQSYGYTF
TRBJ2-2,-,many,TRBV4-1,TGCGCCAGCAGCCAAGTTTGGCTAGGACAGAAGAGTTACACCGGGGAGCTGTTTTTT,CASSQVWLGQKSYTGELFF
TRBJ2-5,TRBD2,-,TRBV3-1/TRBV3-2,TGTGCCAGCAGCCAAGGGCCAGCGGGGCAAGAGACCCAGTACTTC,CASSQGPAGQETQYF
TRBJ1-1,-,-,TRBV18,TGTGCCAGCTCACAGACGACGGGGGGGACTGAAGCTTTCTTT,CASSQTTGGTEAFF
TRBJ1-3,-,-,TRBV3-1/TRBV3-2,TGTGCCAGCAGCCAAGGATCCGAGTACACCATATATTTT,CASSQGSEYTIYF
TRBJ2-1,TRBD1,-,TRBV5-6,TGTGCCAGCAGATCCGTGGGACAGGGCTCCTACAATGAGCAGTTCTTC,CASRSVGQGSYNEQFF
TRBJ1-5,-,-,TRBV24-1,TGTGCCACCAGTGACACAGGAAGCAATCAGCCCCAGCATTTT,CATSDTGSNQPQHF
TRBJ2-1,TRBD1,few,TRBV15,TGTGCCACCAGCATGGAGGACAGGGGGCTTCTATATGAGCAGTTCTTC,CATSMEDRGLLYEQFF
TRBJ2-1,-,-,TRBV12-5,TGTGCTAGTGGTTTGGCGACAGTCAATGAGCAGTTCTTC,CASGLATVNEQFF
TRBJ2-3,-,-,TRBV12-3/TRBV12-4,TGTGCCAGCAGTTTCCTAGAAAGGCATACGCAGTATTTT,CASSFLERHTQYF
TRBJ1-4,-,many,TRBV5-1,TGCGCCAGCAGCGTGAGTTCGACTAATGAAAAACTGTTTTTT,CASSVSSTNEKLFF